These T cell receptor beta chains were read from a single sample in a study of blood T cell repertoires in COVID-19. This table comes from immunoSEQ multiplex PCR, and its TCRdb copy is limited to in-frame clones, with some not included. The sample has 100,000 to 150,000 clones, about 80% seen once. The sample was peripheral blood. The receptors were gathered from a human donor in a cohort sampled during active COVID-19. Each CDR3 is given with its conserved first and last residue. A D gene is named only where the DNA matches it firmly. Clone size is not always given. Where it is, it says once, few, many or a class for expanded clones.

TGTGCCAGCAGCCCTCGGACAGGGTGGACCTACGAGCAGTACTTC | CASSPRTGWTYEQYF | TRBV5-6 | NA | TRBJ2-7 | TRBD1
TGTGCCAGCAGCTTAGAGCAGGGGAACACTGAAGCTTTCTTT | CASSLEQGNTEAFF | TRBV11-1 | NA | TRBJ1-1 | NA
TGTGCCAGCTCACCCCCGGGGAAGATTAGCACAGATACGCAGTATTTT | CASSPPGKISTDTQYF | TRBV18 | once | TRBJ2-3 | NA
TGTGCCAGCAGCTTGTGGAACAGCCGCTCTGGAAACACCATATATTTT | CASSLWNSRSGNTIYF | TRBV5-6 | NA | TRBJ1-3 | NA
TGTGCCAGCAGGAAACAGGGGCCCCTCTATGGCTACACCTTC | CASRKQGPLYGYTF | TRBV7-2 | NA | TRBJ1-2 | TRBD1
TGTGCCAGCACTAGCGGGGTAGCGTGGGGTGAGCAGTTCTTC | CASTSGVAWGEQFF | TRBV2 | NA | TRBJ2-1 | TRBD2
TGTGCCAGCAGCTTGGTGGGGTTCGGGGGACAGGGTAGCTATGGCTACACCTTC | CASSLVGFGGQGSYGYTF | TRBV5-8 | NA | TRBJ1-2 | TRBD1
TGTGCCAGCAATCGGGGTCGCTACGAGCAGTACTTC | CASNRGRYEQYF | TRBV12-3/TRBV12-4 | few | TRBJ2-7 | NA
TGTGCCAGCTCACCACCGGGACTAGCGGCCGGGGAGCTGTTTTTT | CASSPPGLAAGELFF | TRBV18 | NA | TRBJ2-2 | TRBD2
TGTGCCAGCAGCTACAGGTCTAGCACAGATACGCAGTATTTT | CASSYRSSTDTQYF | TRBV7-3 | once | TRBJ2-3 | NA
TGTGCCAGCAGCTTCTCCGGGACTGGGCGCACAGATACGCAGTATTTT | CASSFSGTGRTDTQYF | TRBV7-2 | NA | TRBJ2-3 | NA
TGTGCCAGCAGCCGTACACAGGGAAATCAGCCCCAGCATTTT | CASSRTQGNQPQHF | TRBV6-2/TRBV6-3 | once | TRBJ1-5 | NA
TGTGCCAGCAGCCTGGGACTAGGGAGGAGCTCCTACAATGAGCAGTTCTTC | CASSLGLGRSSYNEQFF | TRBV7-7 | many | TRBJ2-1 | TRBD2
TGTGCCAGTAGTACCAGGGGCAAATGGGTGAACACTGAAGCTTTCTTT | CASSTRGKWVNTEAFF | TRBV19 | many | TRBJ1-1 | NA
TGTGCCAGCAGTACTAGGACAGGGGGCTATGGCTACACCTTC | CASSTRTGGYGYTF | TRBV6-5 | NA | TRBJ1-2 | TRBD1
TGTGCCAGCAGTTACTCACCAGGCCAGCCCCAGCATTTT | CASSYSPGQPQHF | TRBV6-5 | NA | TRBJ1-5 | NA
TGTGCCAGCAGTACGAGGGATACGCAGTATTTT | CASSTRDTQYF | TRBV12-3/TRBV12-4 | NA | TRBJ2-3 | NA
TGTGCCAGCGGGTCACCCGGGGGGGGCTACACCTTC | CASGSPGGGYTF | TRBV6-5 | few | TRBJ1-2 | NA
TGCGCCAGCAGCTTGGAACTAGCGGGGGCAGATACGCAGTATTTT | CASSLELAGADTQYF | TRBV5-1 | NA | TRBJ2-3 | TRBD2
TGTGCCAGCAGCTCAAGGGGGGGGGACTCCTATAATTCACCCCTCCACTTT | CASSSRGGDSYNSPLHF | TRBV9 | NA | TRBJ1-6 | NA
TGTGCCAGCAGCCAGACAGGGAACCAAGAGACCCAGTACTTC | CASSQTGNQETQYF | TRBV7-3 | NA | TRBJ2-5 | TRBD1
TGTGCCAGCAGCGTCTTGGGTAGCGGGGGCCATTCCTACAATGAGCAGTTCTTC | CASSVLGSGGHSYNEQFF | TRBV9 | NA | TRBJ2-1 | TRBD2
TGTGCCAGCAGTCCAATCCGGGGGGCTAACTATGGCTACACCTTC | CASSPIRGANYGYTF | TRBV5-5 | NA | TRBJ1-2 | NA
TGTGCCATCAGTGACCCGAGGGGGCACACTGAAGCTTTCTTT | CAISDPRGHTEAFF | TRBV10-3 | once | TRBJ1-1 | TRBD1
TGTGCCACCAGCAGAGATGGAGGGGCCGGGGAGCTGTTTTTT | CATSRDGGAGELFF | TRBV15 | NA | TRBJ2-2 | NA
TGTGCCAGTAGTAGCGGGAGCACAGATACGCAGTATTTT | CASSSGSTDTQYF | TRBV19 | once | TRBJ2-3 | NA
TGTGCCAGTAGTATCTCAGGGGCCAACTATGGCTACACCTTC | CASSISGANYGYTF | TRBV19 | once | TRBJ1-2 | NA
TGTGCCAGCAGCCGCGGCAGGGCGTCGGTTGAAGCTTTCTTT | CASSRGRASVEAFF | TRBV27 | NA | TRBJ1-1 | NA
TGTGCCAGCAAAGGACAGTTGAACACTGAAGCTTTCTTT | CASKGQLNTEAFF | TRBV2 | NA | TRBJ1-1 | NA
TGTGCCAGCAGTTTAGTGGGGAGTTATTCACCCCTCCACTTT | CASSLVGSYSPLHF | TRBV28 | many | TRBJ1-6 | NA